This T cell receptor (beta chain) was captured in a study of post-analysis software for immune sequencing data. Built from TCR beta cDNA, the libraries had unique molecular identifiers in them. Approximately 500,000 cDNA molecules were recovered from an input of about 0.95 to 11 million T cells. TCRdb independently ran MiXCR on the PCR reads; one entry per CDR3 protein. The data contain some 690,000 distinct CDR3 sequences, 25% to 30% of them singletons. Study findings and constraints: Five or six TRBV segments were more frequent in patients than controls; TRBV5-6, TRBV5-1 and TRBV20-1 belonged to this group. Compared against controls, patients with multiple sclerosis displayed significantly lower normalized Chao1 diversity.

With respect to this clonotype: Its antigen is unknown.

CDR1 is SGHRS, CDR2 YFSETQ, per germline. V gave up 4 bases and J gave up 1 base; unmatched junction bases: 3. The CDR3 consists of 14 residues. The source is a girl aged 10-17 years with multiple sclerosis. Source material: blood. The chain combines TRBV5-1 with TRBJ2-5, with TRBD2 matching 8 bases. The CDR3 DNA reads TGCGCCAGCAGCATCGGGGGGGCCCAAGAGACCCAGTACTTC. Encoded protein: CASSIGGAQETQYF.